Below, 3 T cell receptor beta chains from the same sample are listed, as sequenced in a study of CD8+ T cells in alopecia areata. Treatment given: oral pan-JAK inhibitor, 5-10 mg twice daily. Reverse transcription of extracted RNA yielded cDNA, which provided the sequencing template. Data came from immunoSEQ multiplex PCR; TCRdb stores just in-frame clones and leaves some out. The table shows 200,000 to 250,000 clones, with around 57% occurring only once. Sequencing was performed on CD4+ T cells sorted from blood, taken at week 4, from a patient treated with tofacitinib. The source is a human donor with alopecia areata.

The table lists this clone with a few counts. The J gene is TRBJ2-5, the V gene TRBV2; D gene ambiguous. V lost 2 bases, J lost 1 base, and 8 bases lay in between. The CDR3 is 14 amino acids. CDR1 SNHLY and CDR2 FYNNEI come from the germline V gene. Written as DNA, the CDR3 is TGTGCCAGCAGTGAAAGCCCCGTCCAAGAGACCCAGTACTTC. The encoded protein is CASSESPVQETQYF.

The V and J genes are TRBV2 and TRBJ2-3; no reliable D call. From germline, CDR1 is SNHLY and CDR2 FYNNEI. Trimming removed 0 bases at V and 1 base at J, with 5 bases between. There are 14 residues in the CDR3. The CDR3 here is CASSEAPGTDTQYF. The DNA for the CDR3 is TGTGCCAGCAGTGAAGCGCCGGGCACAGATACGCAGTATTTT. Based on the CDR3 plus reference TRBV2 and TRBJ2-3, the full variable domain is EPEVTQTPSHQVTQMGQEVILRCVPISNHLYFYWYRQILGQKVEFLVSFYNNEISEKSEIFDDQFSVERPDGSNFTLKIRSTKLEDSAMYFCASSEAPGTDTQYFGPGTRLTVL.

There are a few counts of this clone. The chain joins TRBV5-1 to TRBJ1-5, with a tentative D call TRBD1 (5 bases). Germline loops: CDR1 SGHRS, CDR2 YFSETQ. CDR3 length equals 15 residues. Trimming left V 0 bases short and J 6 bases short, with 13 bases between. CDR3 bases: TGCGCCAGCAGCTTGGGGCTAGGGGCGGGTCAGCCCCAGCATTTT. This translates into CASSLGLGAGQPQHF. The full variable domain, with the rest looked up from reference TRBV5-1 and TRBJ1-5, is KAGVTQTPRYLIKTRGQQVTLSCSPISGHRSVSWYQQTPGQGLQFLFEYFSETQRNKGNFPGRFSGRQFSNSRSEMNVSTLELGDSALYLCASSLGLGAGQPQHFGDGTRLSIL.